Listed below are T cell receptor beta chains from one sample, sequenced in a study of T cell responses to AZD1222 COVID-19 vaccine. The method was immunoSEQ multiplex PCR; TCRdb's version includes in-frame clones alone and lacks a portion of them. The data contain some 130,000 clones, 70% to 90% of them seen just once; the ten biggest clones take up about 1.9%. This specimen was peripheral blood, taken on day 0 of AZD1222 vaccination. These receptors were collected from an adult in good health. Each CDR3 is given with its conserved first and last residue. The D gene is left open where the match is weak. Clone size is not always given. Where it is, it says once, few, many or a class for expanded clones.

14	TRBJ1-2	-	TRBV25-1	TRBD1	CASSGGGQGLDYTF	TGTGCCAGCAGTGGGGGGGGACAGGGGCTCGACTACACCTTC
13	TRBJ1-1	once	TRBV4-3	-	CASSQGGNTEAFF	TGCGCCAGCAGCCAAGGGGGGAACACTGAAGCTTTCTTT
21	TRBJ2-1	-	TRBV6-1	-	CASSEIGGSFHTGIDYNEQFF	TGTGCCAGCAGTGAAATCGGCGGCTCCTTCCATACGGGAATCGACTACAATGAGCAGTTCTTC
13	TRBJ1-5	-	TRBV2	-	CASSVEGIQPQHF	TGTGCCAGCAGTGTTGAGGGTATTCAGCCCCAGCATTTT
12	TRBJ1-1	-	TRBV5-5	-	CASSLGRTEAFF	TGTGCCAGCAGCTTGGGACGCACTGAAGCTTTCTTT
15	TRBJ1-1	-	TRBV30	TRBD1	CAWRGTGGRNTEAFF	TGTGCCTGGAGGGGGACAGGGGGCCGGAACACTGAAGCTTTCTTT
17	TRBJ2-2	once	TRBV5-4	TRBD2	CASSPRLAGANTGELFF	TGTGCCAGCAGCCCTCGACTAGCGGGGGCGAACACCGGGGAGCTGTTTTTT
14	TRBJ1-1	-	TRBV19	-	CASSIWGQNTEAFF	TGTGCCAGTAGTATTTGGGGACAGAACACTGAAGCTTTCTTT
13	TRBJ1-5	-	TRBV12-3/TRBV12-4	TRBD1	CASRAGGGQPQHF	TGTGCCAGCAGAGCAGGGGGGGGTCAGCCCCAGCATTTT
12	TRBJ2-7	-	TRBV5-1	TRBD1	CASSWTGIEQYF	TGCGCCAGCAGCTGGACAGGCATCGAGCAGTACTTC
16	TRBJ2-5	-	TRBV5-1	TRBD1	CASSVSTGEAWETQYF	TGCGCCAGCAGCGTGTCGACAGGGGAGGCATGGGAGACCCAGTACTTC
14	TRBJ2-2	-	TRBV7-2	-	CASSLGHFTGELFF	TGTGCCAGCAGCCTGGGACATTTCACCGGGGAGCTGTTTTTT
15	TRBJ1-1	-	TRBV10-2	TRBD1	CASRLTGEMNTEAFF	TGCGCCAGCAGGTTGACAGGGGAAATGAACACTGAAGCTTTCTTT
13	TRBJ2-7	-	TRBV4-3	-	CASSQDGEEEQYF	TGCGCCAGCAGCCAAGATGGTGAGGAAGAGCAGTACTTC
16	TRBJ2-1	-	TRBV7-6	TRBD1	CASNRGSLSSYNEQFF	TGTGCCAGCAACAGGGGCAGTTTGAGCTCCTACAATGAGCAGTTCTTC
15	TRBJ1-3	-	TRBV7-3	-	CASSRSGDSLNTIYF	TGTGCCAGCAGCCGTTCAGGGGATAGTTTAAACACCATATATTTT
12	TRBJ2-7	-	TRBV12-3/TRBV12-4	-	CASTGQAAEQYF	TGTGCCAGCACTGGGCAGGCGGCCGAGCAGTACTTC
14	TRBJ2-7	-	TRBV4-3	-	CASSQAQQGYEQYF	TGCGCCAGCAGCCAGGCCCAACAGGGCTACGAGCAGTACTTC
15	TRBJ1-6	-	TRBV12-1	-	CASSQWTGRGSPLHF	TGTGCCAGCAGCCAGTGGACAGGGAGAGGATCACCCCTCCACTTT
13	TRBJ2-7	-	TRBV6-5	-	CASSRDLYYEQYF	TGTGCCAGCAGCCGGGACTTATACTACGAGCAGTACTTC
15	TRBJ1-1	-	TRBV19	TRBD1	CASSIRTGGSTEAFF	TGTGCCAGTAGTATTCGGACAGGGGGGAGCACTGAAGCTTTCTTT
15	TRBJ1-2	-	TRBV19	-	CASSLDPILNYGYTF	TGTGCCAGTAGTCTCGACCCTATACTGAACTATGGCTACACCTTC
13	TRBJ1-2	-	TRBV5-1	-	CASSLVSGYGYTF	TGCGCCAGCAGCTTGGTTTCGGGCTATGGCTACACCTTC
12	TRBJ1-1	few	TRBV6-6	TRBD1	CASLQGTTEAFF	TGTGCCAGTTTACAGGGGACCACTGAAGCTTTCTTT
16	TRBJ1-5	-	TRBV19	-	CASSIDLGSRNQPQHF	TGTGCCAGTAGTATAGATTTGGGCAGTCGCAATCAGCCCCAGCATTTT
14	TRBJ2-7	-	TRBV7-7	-	CASSLGRGSSEQYF	TGTGCCAGCAGCTTAGGACGCGGGTCCTCCGAGCAGTACTTC
13	TRBJ1-1	-	TRBV19	-	CASDQRRGTEAFF	TGTGCCAGTGACCAAAGGAGGGGCACTGAAGCTTTCTTT
19	TRBJ2-3	once	TRBV7-6	TRBD2	CASSLGSGGFFPLADTQYF	TGTGCCAGCAGCTTAGGTAGCGGGGGCTTCTTCCCTCTGGCAGATACGCAGTATTTT
15	TRBJ1-1	-	TRBV3-1/TRBV3-2	-	CASSHMSSMNTEAFF	TGTGCCAGCAGCCACATGAGCTCAATGAACACTGAAGCTTTCTTT
12	TRBJ1-1	-	TRBV2	-	CASSDRRTEAFF	TGTGCCAGCAGTGACAGGAGGACTGAAGCTTTCTTT
16	TRBJ2-1	-	TRBV4-2	TRBD2	CASSQGLAGAYNEQFF	TGTGCCAGCAGCCAAGGACTAGCGGGGGCCTACAATGAGCAGTTCTTC
12	TRBJ2-5	few	TRBV5-1	-	CASSLEGGGLHF	TGCGCCAGCAGCTTGGAAGGGGGAGGGCTACACTTC
13	TRBJ2-7	-	TRBV27	-	CASSFSAGVEQYF	TGTGCCAGCAGTTTTTCTGCAGGGGTCGAGCAGTACTTC
16	TRBJ1-5	few	TRBV27	-	CASTRRAHNYNQPQHF	TGTGCCAGCACCCGGAGGGCTCATAATTACAATCAGCCCCAGCATTTT
14	TRBJ1-6	-	TRBV13	-	CASSEGTHNSPLHF	TGTGCCAGCAGCGAGGGGACCCATAATTCACCCCTCCACTTT
16	TRBJ2-3	-	TRBV4-1	-	CASSQSATVSTDTQYF	TGCGCCAGCAGCCAATCAGCGACAGTTAGCACAGATACGCAGTATTTT
15	TRBJ1-1	-	TRBV5-4	-	CASSLVSGLNTEAFF	TGTGCCAGCAGCTTGGTTTCAGGGTTGAACACTGAAGCTTTCTTT
15	TRBJ1-2	once	TRBV5-1	TRBD1	CASSSSTQGTYGYTF	TGCGCCAGCAGCTCCAGTACACAGGGGACGTATGGCTACACCTTC
10	TRBJ1-2	-	TRBV5-1	-	CASSYGGRTF	TGCGCCAGCAGCTACGGGGGGAGGACCTTC
14	TRBJ1-5	-	TRBV28	-	CASRAVGHTQPQHF	TGTGCCAGCAGGGCTGTAGGACATACTCAGCCCCAGCATTTT
16	TRBJ2-1	-	TRBV5-5	TRBD2	CASSPTPGLVDNEQFF	TGTGCCAGCAGCCCGACGCCGGGACTAGTAGACAATGAGCAGTTCTTC
15	TRBJ1-2	-	TRBV7-7	-	CASSPLSAQGHGYTF	TGTGCCAGCAGCCCCCTATCCGCACAGGGCCATGGCTACACCTTC
13	TRBJ2-1	-	TRBV7-6	-	CASSPQRRNEQFF	TGTGCCAGCAGCCCCCAGAGGCGCAATGAGCAGTTCTTC
14	TRBJ2-7	-	TRBV6-1	TRBD2	CASSEGSGSSEQYF	TGTGCCAGCAGTGAAGGCAGCGGGAGCTCCGAGCAGTACTTC
13	TRBJ1-1	-	TRBV29-1	-	CSVEDGLNTEAFF	TGCAGCGTTGAAGACGGACTGAACACTGAAGCTTTCTTT
17	TRBJ1-1	-	TRBV7-2	-	CASSLVAPRGGGTEAFF	TGTGCCAGCAGCTTAGTGGCGCCGAGGGGTGGAGGCACTGAAGCTTTCTTT
16	TRBJ1-1	-	TRBV15	-	CATSRDRGQGSTEAFF	TGTGCCACCAGCAGAGATCGAGGGCAGGGGAGCACTGAAGCTTTCTTT
16	TRBJ1-3	-	TRBV5-4	-	CASSPGSVGTGNTIYF	TGTGCCAGCAGCCCCGGGTCCGTTGGGACTGGAAACACCATATATTTT
13	TRBJ1-6	-	TRBV7-2	-	CASSFSLQSPLHF	TGTGCCAGCAGCTTTTCCCTTCAGTCACCCCTCCACTTT
13	TRBJ1-1	once	TRBV7-9	-	CASSLEPGTEAFF	TGTGCCAGCAGCTTAGAACCGGGGACTGAAGCTTTCTTT
18	TRBJ2-5	once	TRBV24-1	TRBD2	CATSEPEDGTSEEETQYF	TGTGCCACCAGTGAGCCGGAAGACGGGACTAGCGAAGAAGAGACCCAGTACTTC
14	TRBJ2-7	-	TRBV19	-	CASSMRAGAYEQYF	TGTGCCAGTAGTATGAGGGCTGGTGCCTACGAGCAGTACTTC